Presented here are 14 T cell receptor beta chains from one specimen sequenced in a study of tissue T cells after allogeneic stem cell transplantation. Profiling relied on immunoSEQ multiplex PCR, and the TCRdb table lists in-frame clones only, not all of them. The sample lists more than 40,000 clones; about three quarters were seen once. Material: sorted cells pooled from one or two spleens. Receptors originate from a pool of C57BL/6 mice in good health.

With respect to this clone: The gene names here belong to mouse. The CDR3 DNA, read in part, is TGTGCCAGCAGCCAAGATCTGGGGGGGTGGGATGCTGAGCAGTTC. It encodes CASSQDLGGWDAEQF. The CDR3, in full, reads CASSQDLGGWDAEQFF. The chain joins TRBV2 to TRBJ2-1; 9 positions match TRBD2. The read falls 1 residue short of the CDR3 end, and the missing part is taken from the germline J gene. Looked up from germline, CDR1 is LGHNA and CDR2 is YSYQKL. This CDR3 spans 16 amino acids. J lost 5 bases, V lost 0 bases, and 5 bases had no gene match.

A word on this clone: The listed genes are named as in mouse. This chain's CDR3 is CASSLWDSYEQYF. The sequenced CDR3 bases are TGTGCCAGCAGTCTGTGGGACAGCTATGAACAGTAC. The chain couples TRBV26 to TRBJ2-7; TRBD1 agrees at 7 bases. The sequence runs out 1 residue before the end of the CDR3; the remainder is reconstructed from the germline J gene. The V segment lost 1 base and the J segment 3 bases; nucleotides outside the gene matches: 0. Germline CDR1 and CDR2: KGHPV and FQNQEV (reference sequence). CDR3 length equals 13 residues.

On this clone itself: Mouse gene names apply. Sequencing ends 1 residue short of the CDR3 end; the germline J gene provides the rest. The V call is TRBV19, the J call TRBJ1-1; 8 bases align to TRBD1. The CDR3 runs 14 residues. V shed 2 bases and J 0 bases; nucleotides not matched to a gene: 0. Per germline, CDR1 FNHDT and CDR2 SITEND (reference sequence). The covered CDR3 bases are TGTGCCAGCAGTATGGGACAGGCAAACACAGAAGTCTTC. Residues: CASSMGQANTEVF. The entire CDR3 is CASSMGQANTEVFF.

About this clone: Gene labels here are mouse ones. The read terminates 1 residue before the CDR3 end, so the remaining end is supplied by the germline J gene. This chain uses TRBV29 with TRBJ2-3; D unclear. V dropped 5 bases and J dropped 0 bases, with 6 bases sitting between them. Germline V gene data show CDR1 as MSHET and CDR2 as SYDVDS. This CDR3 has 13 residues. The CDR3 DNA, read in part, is TGTGCTAGCAGTAAGGGTAGTGCAGAAACGCTGTAT. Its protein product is CASSKGSAETLY. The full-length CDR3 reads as CASSKGSAETLYF.

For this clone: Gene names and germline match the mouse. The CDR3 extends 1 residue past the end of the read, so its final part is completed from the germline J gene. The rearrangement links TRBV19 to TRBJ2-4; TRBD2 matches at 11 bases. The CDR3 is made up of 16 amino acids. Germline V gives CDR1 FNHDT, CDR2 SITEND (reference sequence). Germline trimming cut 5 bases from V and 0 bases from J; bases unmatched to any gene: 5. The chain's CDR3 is CASSPGTGGSQNTLYF. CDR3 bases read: TGTGCCAGCAGCCCAGGGACTGGGGGTAGTCAAAACACCTTGTAC.

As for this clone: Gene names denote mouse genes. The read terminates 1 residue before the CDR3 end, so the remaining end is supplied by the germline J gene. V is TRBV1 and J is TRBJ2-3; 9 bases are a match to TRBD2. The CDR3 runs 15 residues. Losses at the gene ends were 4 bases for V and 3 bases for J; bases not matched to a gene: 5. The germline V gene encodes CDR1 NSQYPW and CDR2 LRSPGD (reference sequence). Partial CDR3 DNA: TGCACCTGCAGTGACTGGGGGGCGGGGGCAGAAACGCTGTAT. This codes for CTCSDWGAGAETLY. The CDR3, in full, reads CTCSDWGAGAETLYF.

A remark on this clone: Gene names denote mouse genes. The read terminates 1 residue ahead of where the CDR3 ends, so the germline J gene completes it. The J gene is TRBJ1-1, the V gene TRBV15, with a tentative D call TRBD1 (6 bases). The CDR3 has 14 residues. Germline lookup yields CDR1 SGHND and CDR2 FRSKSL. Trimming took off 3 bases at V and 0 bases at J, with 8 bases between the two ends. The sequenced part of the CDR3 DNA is TGTGCCAGCAGTTTGGACAGTGCAAACACAGAAGTCTTC. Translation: CASSLDSANTEVF. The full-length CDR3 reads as CASSLDSANTEVFF. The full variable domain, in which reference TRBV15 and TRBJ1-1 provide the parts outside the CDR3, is DAGVTQTPRHEVAEKGQTIILKCEPVSGHNDLFWYRQTKIQGLELLSYFRSKSLMEDGGAFKDRFKAEMLNSSFSTLKIQPTEPKDSAVYLCASSLDSANTEVFFGKGTRLTVV.

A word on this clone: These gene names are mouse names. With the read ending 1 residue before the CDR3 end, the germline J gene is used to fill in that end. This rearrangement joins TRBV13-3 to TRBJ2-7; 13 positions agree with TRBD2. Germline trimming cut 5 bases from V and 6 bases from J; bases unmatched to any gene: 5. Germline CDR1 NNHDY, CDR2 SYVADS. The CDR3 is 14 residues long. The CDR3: CASSRTGGAPEQYF. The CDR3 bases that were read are TGTGCCAGCAGCCGGACTGGGGGGGCGCCTGAACAGTAC.

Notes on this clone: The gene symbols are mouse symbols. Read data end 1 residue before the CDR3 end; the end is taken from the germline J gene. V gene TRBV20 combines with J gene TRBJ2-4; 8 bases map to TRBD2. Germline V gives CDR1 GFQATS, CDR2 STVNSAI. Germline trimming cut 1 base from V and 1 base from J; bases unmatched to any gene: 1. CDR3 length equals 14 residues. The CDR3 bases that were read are TGTGGTGCTAGGGCGACTGGGGGTCAAAACACCTTGTAC. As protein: CGARATGGQNTLY. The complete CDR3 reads CGARATGGQNTLYF.

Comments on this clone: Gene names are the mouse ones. The sequenced CDR3 bases are TGTGCCAGCAGCTTAGCGCCAGGGGGGACAGAAGTCTTC. Translation: CASSLAPGGTEVF. The full CDR3 is CASSLAPGGTEVFF. This chain links TRBV3 with TRBJ1-1; 7 bases agree with TRBD1. The read comes to an end 1 residue before the CDR3 does, leaving the germline J gene to fill in the end. V gave up 0 bases and J gave up 5 bases; unmatched junction bases: 3. The V gene's germline CDR1 is SNHLY and CDR2 FYNGKV (reference sequence). The CDR3 is 14 residues long. Complete variable domain (other parts from reference TRBV3 and TRBJ1-1): GPKVLQIPSHQIIDMGQMVTLNCDPVSNHLYFYWYKQILGQQMEFLVNFYNGKVMEKSKLFKDQFSVERPDGSYFTLKIQPTALEDSAVYFCASSLAPGGTEVFFGKGTRLTVV.

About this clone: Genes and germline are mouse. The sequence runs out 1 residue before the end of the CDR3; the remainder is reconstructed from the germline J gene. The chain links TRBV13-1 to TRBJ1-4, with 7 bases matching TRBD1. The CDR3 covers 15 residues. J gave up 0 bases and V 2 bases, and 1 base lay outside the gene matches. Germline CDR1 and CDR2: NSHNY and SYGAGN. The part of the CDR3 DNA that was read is TGTGCCAGCAGTGACAGGGGGTTTTCCAACGAAAGATTATTT. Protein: CASSDRGFSNERLF. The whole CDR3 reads CASSDRGFSNERLFF.

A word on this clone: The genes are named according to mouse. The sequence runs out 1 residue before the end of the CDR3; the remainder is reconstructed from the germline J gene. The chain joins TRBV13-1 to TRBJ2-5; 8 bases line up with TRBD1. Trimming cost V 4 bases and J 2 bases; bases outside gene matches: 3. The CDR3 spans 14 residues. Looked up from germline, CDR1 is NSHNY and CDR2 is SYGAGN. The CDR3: CASSPGQAQDTQYF. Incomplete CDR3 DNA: TGTGCCAGCAGTCCGGGACAGGCCCAAGACACCCAGTAC.

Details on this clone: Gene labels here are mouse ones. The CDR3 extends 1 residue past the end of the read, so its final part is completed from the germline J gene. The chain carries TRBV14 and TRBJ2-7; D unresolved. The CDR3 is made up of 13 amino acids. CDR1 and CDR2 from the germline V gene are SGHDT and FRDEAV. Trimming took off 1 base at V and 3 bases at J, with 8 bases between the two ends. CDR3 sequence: CASSFPPFYEQYF. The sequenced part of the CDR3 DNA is TGTGCCAGCAGTTTCCCACCCTTCTATGAACAGTAC.

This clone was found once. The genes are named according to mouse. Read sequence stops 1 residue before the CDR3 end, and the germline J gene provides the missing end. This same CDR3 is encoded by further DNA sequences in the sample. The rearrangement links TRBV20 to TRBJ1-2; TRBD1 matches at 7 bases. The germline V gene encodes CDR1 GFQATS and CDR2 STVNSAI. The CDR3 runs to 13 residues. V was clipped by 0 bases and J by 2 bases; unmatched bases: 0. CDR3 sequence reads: CGARDRGNSDYTF. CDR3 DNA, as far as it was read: TGTGGTGCTAGGGACAGGGGGAACTCCGACTACACC.